Following are 10 T cell receptor beta chains from one sample sequenced in a study of T cell changes during pregnancy in multiple sclerosis. Produced via immunoSEQ multiplex PCR; TCRdb's table is partial and in-frame only. The table includes roughly 56,000 clones, roughly nine tenths detected once. Here the sequenced sample was CD4+ T cells from peripheral blood mononuclear cells, taken after pregnancy. All receptors come from a female donor in good health, enrolled as a control in a pregnancy study.

The chain combines TRBV29-1 with TRBJ2-2; D possibly corresponds to TRBD2 (5 bases). CDR3 length equals 13 residues. The germline V and J ends were trimmed by 4 bases and 2 bases, with 8 bases remaining between them. Germline V gene sequence: CDR1 SQVTM, CDR2 ANQGSEA. The CDR3 protein is CSVAGFNTGELFF. The DNA of the CDR3 is TGCAGCGTTGCGGGGTTTAACACCGGGGAGCTGTTTTTT.

This sequence joins TRBV30 and TRBJ2-3, with 10 bases aligning to TRBD2. This CDR3 region has 15 residues. V gave up 2 bases and J gave up 3 bases; unmatched junction bases: 5. Per the germline V gene, CDR1 is GTSNPN and CDR2 is SVGIG (reference sequence). The CDR3 reads CAWSTRLAGTDTQYF. For the CDR3, the DNA is TGTGCCTGGAGTACCAGACTAGCGGGTACAGATACGCAGTATTTT.

The rearrangement links TRBV29-1 to TRBJ1-4; 10 bases line up with TRBD1. Per the germline V gene, CDR1 is SQVTM and CDR2 is ANQGSEA. V gave up 7 bases and J gave up 7 bases; unmatched junction bases: 15. The CDR3 sequence is 16 residues long. The CDR3 DNA reads as TGCAGCGCCGCTGGGACAGGGGACGTCATGGGTGAAAAACTGTTTTTT. It specifies CSAAGTGDVMGEKLFF.

The rearrangement uses TRBV7-7 and TRBJ2-3, with D possibly matching TRBD2 (7 bases). Trimming pared 5 bases from V and 14 bases from J, leaving 17 bases between. Germline V lookup: CDR1 SSHAT, CDR2 FNYEAQ (reference sequence). This CDR3 spans 12 amino acids. CDR3: CASSGGGGGLYF. CDR3 DNA: TGTGCCAGCAGCGGGGGTGGGGGGGGCCTGTATTTT.

This chain joins TRBV6-5 and TRBJ2-3; D is perhaps TRBD2 (6 bases). Trimming took off 6 bases at V and 2 bases at J, with 12 bases between the two ends. Germline CDR1 MNHEY, CDR2 SVGAGI. This CDR3 is built from 14 residues. CDR3 loop: CASSLRRDTDTQYF. DNA for the CDR3: TGTGCCAGCAGCTTACGGAGGGACACAGATACGCAGTATTTT.

This chain links TRBV7-3 with TRBJ1-6; 7 positions match TRBD1. After removal of 5 bases from V and 5 bases from J, the junction contained 3 bases not matched to a gene. Germline V gene data show CDR1 as SGHTA and CDR2 as FQGTGA. CDR3 length: 14 amino acids. Here the CDR3 reads CASSRDSHNSPLHF. CDR3 nucleotides: TGTGCCAGCAGCCGGGACAGCCATAATTCACCCCTCCACTTT. The whole variable domain, filled in from reference TRBV7-3 and TRBJ1-6, reads GAGVSQTPSNKVTEKGKYVELRCDPISGHTALYWYRQSLGQGPEFLIYFQGTGAADDSGLPNDRFFAVRPEGSVSTLKIQRTERGDSAVYLCASSRDSHNSPLHFGNGTRLTVT.

This clone was counted a single time. The chain carries TRBV6-5 and TRBJ2-7; possibly TRBD2 for D (5 bases). Germline CDR1 MNHEY, CDR2 SVGAGI. This CDR3 is built from 14 residues. V was shortened by 0 bases and J by 2 bases, with 8 bases between the two germline ends. Here the CDR3 DNA reads TGTGCCAGCAGTTACTCCCGGGATACCTACGAGCAGTACTTC. Its protein product is CASSYSRDTYEQYF.

This chain uses TRBV6-6 with TRBJ2-5, with 8 bases aligning to TRBD2. The CDR3 is 15 residues long. The germline gives CDR1 MNHNY, CDR2 SVGAGI (reference sequence). V lost 2 bases, J lost 5 bases, and 7 bases stayed unmatched. This chain's CDR3 is CASSYPGSGVETQYF. As DNA, the CDR3 is TGTGCCAGCAGTTACCCCGGTAGCGGGGTGGAGACCCAGTACTTC.

This chain uses TRBV4-2 with TRBJ2-2, with 10 bases identical to TRBD2. V gave up 2 bases and J gave up 10 bases; unmatched junction bases: 7. Germline assignment: CDR1 LGHNA and CDR2 YNFKEQ. CDR3 length: 15 amino acids. In nucleotides, the CDR3 is TGTGCCAGCAGCCAACCAGCGGGGGGGCAAGTGGAGCTGTTTTTT. As protein: CASSQPAGGQVELFF.

The chain recombines TRBV9 with TRBJ1-5, with unresolved D. There are 14 residues in the CDR3. The germline V gene encodes CDR1 SGDLS and CDR2 YYNGEE. V was cut by 0 bases and J by 7 bases, with 11 bases left in between. The CDR3 DNA sequence: TGTGCCAGCAGCGTAGACCCGGGGATGCAGCCCCAGCATTTT. Encoded protein: CASSVDPGMQPQHF.